This T cell receptor beta chain was captured by sequencing in a study of T cell responses to AZD1222 COVID-19 vaccine (TCRdb year 2021). Study-wide context: AZD1222 recipients whose second dose came at about 4 weeks and those whose second dose came at about 12 weeks were combined into one group, since spike-specific TCR depth and breadth did not differ between the two schedules. TCR sequencing covered roughly 230 trial participants: some 210 given two doses of AZD1222 and 26 given two doses of MenACWY control vaccine. Trial participants were enrolled by age into subgroups of 18-55, 56-69 and 70-plus years, and roughly 160, 29 and 62 TCR-sequenced participants, respectively, were included in these subgroups. Overall results and qualifications from the work: The whole spike protein was spanned by vaccine-associated CD4 TCRs, and dominant responses were seen in regions 160-218 and 743-854. The 56-69-year group was small, and its depth increase did not reach significance, likely because of low power. Because no day 14 peak-response samples were available, repertoires were characterized only after the peak T cell response. Conclusions about previously exposed vaccinees were limited because only six or seven AZD1222 recipients were SARS-CoV-2 seropositive at baseline. After two AZD1222 doses, both the breadth and the depth of spike-specific TCRs were significantly higher than at day 0 and than in MenACWY recipients. Reportedly, close to half of the unique spike-specific TCRs recognized epitopes lying outside the regions that are mutated in the B.1.351 and B.1.1.7 variants. Participants were mostly white British, with more females than males. The authors suggested clonal diversity may have been underestimated.

Details on this clone: Which antigen it targets is not known. Base-call qualities are not available, and no considerably larger clone is one nucleotide away.

The CDR3 regions of human TCRbeta chains were analyzed by immunosequencing. Per the original workflow: Repertoire TCRs were checked for matches against a reference library of SARS-CoV-2-specific TCRs that had been generated using the MIRA antigen-specificity platform. Breadth was defined as the fraction of unique TCRs that were SARS-CoV-2-associated, and depth was defined as the fraction of total T cells that were SARS-CoV-2-associated. Using the MIRA data, every spike-specific TCR was mapped to the spike region that the TCR reacted to and assigned to either a CD4 or a CD8 class. Log10-transformed breadth and depth values were compared by one-way ANOVA with Sidak's multiple comparisons tests. Not all clones reach the TCRdb copy of this immuneACCESS table, which keeps in-frame sequences only. Checked studies attribute under half of the gap to unresolved V genes and leave the rest unexplained. V and J calls and clone size follow that table, whereas D and trimming were derived from the DNA. The sample profile shows 150,000 to 200,000 clones; over 80% of them were found once. Under 8% of the sample is in the top ten clones.

The time point label here, explained by the study, means: baseline before first vaccination. Samples from vaccinated people were obtained from the UK trials COV001 and COV002, which included a single-blind randomized controlled phase 2/3 trial of AZD1222 (ChAdOx1 nCoV-19) in healthy adults. Trial participant PBMC samples were collected at day 0 and day 28 after the second dose for TCRbeta chain sequencing. V is reduced by 2 bases and J by 3 bases, leaving a spacing of 5 bases between them. Based on the germline V gene (reference sequence), the CDR1 and CDR2 sequences are WNHNN and SYGVQD. From the cysteine up to the phenylalanine, the CDR3 has a length of 13 residues. Just the 39-base CDR3 DNA is kept, in frame starting at base 1.

In this chain, TRBV10-1 is recombined with TRBJ1-5; the D gene assignment is ambiguous. This sample comprised peripheral blood, obtained on day 0 of AZD1222 vaccination. This clonotype originated in an adult in good health. The sequenced DNA is TGCGCCAGCAGTGAGGGCCTCAATCAGCCCCAGCATTTT. It specifies CASSEGLNQPQHF.